The present TCR beta chain was sequenced within a study of cytomegalovirus exposure and HLA in healthy donors. The donors were members of the validation cohort, which comprised 120 subjects and was separate from the first cohort of 670 or so subjects. General study results and limits: The classifier reportedly diagnosed cytomegalovirus status with high specificity and sensitivity.

On this clone itself: Its specificity is not known.

CDR1 SGHAT and CDR2 FQDESV come from the germline V gene (reference sequence). The V gene lost 3 bases and the J gene lost 0 bases, with 13 bases spanning the gap. This CDR3 has 16 residues. Produced via immunoSEQ multiplex PCR; TCRdb's table is partial and in-frame only. The sample lists roughly 300,000 clones, 86% seen once, with roughly 0.8% in the top ten. The gene calls are TRBV11-1 and TRBJ2-3, with no clear D. The sequencing sample was made of PBMCs. The receptor was derived from a woman aged 18-30 years in good health and CMV-seronegative. CDR3 sequence: CASSLARVPSTDTQYF. In DNA, the CDR3 is TGTGCCAGCAGCTTGGCACGGGTTCCTAGCACAGATACGCAGTATTTT.